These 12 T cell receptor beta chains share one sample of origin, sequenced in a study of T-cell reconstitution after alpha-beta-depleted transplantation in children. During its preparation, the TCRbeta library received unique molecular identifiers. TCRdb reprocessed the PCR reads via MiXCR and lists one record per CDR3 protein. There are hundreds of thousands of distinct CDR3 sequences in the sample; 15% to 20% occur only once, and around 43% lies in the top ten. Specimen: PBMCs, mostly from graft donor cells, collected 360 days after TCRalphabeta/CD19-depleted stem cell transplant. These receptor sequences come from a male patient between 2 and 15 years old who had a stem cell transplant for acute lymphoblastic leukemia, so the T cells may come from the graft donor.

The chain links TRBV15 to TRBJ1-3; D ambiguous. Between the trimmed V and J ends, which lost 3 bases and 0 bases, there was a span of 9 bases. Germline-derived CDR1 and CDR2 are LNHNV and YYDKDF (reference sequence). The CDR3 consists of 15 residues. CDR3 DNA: TGTGCCACCAGCAGGGCAGGCTTCTCTGGAAACACCATATATTTT. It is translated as CATSRAGFSGNTIYF.

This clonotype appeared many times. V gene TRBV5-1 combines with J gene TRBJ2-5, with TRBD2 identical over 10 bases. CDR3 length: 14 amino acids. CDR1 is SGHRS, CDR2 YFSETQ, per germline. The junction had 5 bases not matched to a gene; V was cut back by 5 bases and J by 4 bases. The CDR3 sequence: CASSPSGRGETQYF. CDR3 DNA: TGCGCCAGCAGTCCGAGCGGGAGGGGAGAGACCCAGTACTTC.

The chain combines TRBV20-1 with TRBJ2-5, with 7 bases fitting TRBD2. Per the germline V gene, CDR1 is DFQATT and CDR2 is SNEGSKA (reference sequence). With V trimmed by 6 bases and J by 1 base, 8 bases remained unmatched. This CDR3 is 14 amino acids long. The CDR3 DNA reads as TGCAGTGCCCCCAGGGCGGGAGCCCAAGAGACCCAGTACTTC. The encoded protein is CSAPRAGAQETQYF.

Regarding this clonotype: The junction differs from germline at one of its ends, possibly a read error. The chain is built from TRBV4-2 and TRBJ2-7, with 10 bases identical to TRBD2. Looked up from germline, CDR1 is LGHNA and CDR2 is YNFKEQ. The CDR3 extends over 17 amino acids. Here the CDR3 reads CTSSQVGLAEPSYEQYF. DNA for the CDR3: TGTACCAGCAGCCAAGTCGGACTAGCGGAGCCCTCCTACGAGCAGTACTTC.

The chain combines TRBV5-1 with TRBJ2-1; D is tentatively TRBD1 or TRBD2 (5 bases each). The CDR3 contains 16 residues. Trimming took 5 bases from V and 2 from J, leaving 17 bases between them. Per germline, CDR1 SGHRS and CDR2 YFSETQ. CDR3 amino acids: CASRTWGPTTYNEQFF. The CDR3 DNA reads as TGCGCCAGCAGGACTTGGGGACCCACCACCTACAATGAGCAGTTCTTC.

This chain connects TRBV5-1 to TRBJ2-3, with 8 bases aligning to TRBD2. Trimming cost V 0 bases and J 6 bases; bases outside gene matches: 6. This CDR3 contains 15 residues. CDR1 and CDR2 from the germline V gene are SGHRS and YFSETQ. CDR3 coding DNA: TGCGCCAGCAGCTTGGCCAATCCGGGAGGGGATACGCAGTATTTT. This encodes CASSLANPGGDTQYF.

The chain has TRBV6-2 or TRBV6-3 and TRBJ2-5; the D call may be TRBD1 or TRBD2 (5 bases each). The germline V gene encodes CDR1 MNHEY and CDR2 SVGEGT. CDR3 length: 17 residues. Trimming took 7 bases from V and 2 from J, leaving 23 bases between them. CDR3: CASKRDPRLRVQETQYF. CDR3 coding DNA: TGTGCCAGCAAGAGGGACCCGCGACTACGCGTTCAAGAGACCCAGTACTTC.

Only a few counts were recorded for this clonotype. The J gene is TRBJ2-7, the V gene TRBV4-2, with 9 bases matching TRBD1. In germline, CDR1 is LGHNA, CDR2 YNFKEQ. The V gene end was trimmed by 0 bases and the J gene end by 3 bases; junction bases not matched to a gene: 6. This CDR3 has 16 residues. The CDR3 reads CASSQEWDRAIYEQYF. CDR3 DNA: TGTGCCAGCAGCCAAGAGTGGGACAGGGCGATCTACGAGCAGTACTTC.

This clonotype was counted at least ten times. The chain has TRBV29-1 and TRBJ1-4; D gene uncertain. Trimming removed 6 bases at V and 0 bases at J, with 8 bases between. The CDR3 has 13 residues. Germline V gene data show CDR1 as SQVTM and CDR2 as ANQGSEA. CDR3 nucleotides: TGCAGCGTCATAATCGCAACTAATGAAAAACTGTTTTTT. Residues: CSVIIATNEKLFF. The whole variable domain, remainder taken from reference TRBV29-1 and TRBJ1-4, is SAVISQKPSRDICQRGTSLTIQCQVDSQVTMMFWYRQQPGQSLTLIATANQGSEATYESGFVIDKFPISRPNLTFSTLTVSNMSPEDSSIYLCSVIIATNEKLFFGSGTQLSVL.

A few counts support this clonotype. This CDR3 reads CASSRHLAQHYEQYF. The CDR3, as DNA: TGTGCCAGCAGCCGTCATCTAGCGCAGCATTACGAGCAGTACTTC. V gene TRBV27 combines with J gene TRBJ2-7; perhaps TRBD2 as D (6 bases). Germline V CDR1 and CDR2: MNHEY, SMNVEV (reference sequence). Trimming removed 6 bases from V and 4 bases from J, with 19 bases in between. This CDR3 spans 15 amino acids.

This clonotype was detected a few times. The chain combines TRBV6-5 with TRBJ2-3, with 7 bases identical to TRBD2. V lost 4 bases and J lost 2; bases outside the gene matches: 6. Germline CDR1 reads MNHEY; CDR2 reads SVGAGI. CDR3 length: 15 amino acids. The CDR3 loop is CASSSTSSHTDTQYF. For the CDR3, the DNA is TGTGCCAGCAGTTCGACTAGCTCCCACACAGATACGCAGTATTTT.

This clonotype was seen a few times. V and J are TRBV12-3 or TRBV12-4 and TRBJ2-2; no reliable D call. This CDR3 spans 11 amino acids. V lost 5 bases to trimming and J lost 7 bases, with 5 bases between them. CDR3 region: CASSDHGELFF. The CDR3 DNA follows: TGTGCCAGCAGTGACCACGGGGAGCTGTTTTTT.